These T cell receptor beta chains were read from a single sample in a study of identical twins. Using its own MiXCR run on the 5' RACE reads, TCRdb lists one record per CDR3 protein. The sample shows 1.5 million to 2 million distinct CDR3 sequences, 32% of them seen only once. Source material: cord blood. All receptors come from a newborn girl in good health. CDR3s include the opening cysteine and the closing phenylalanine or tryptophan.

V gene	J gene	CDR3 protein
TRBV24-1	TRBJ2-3	CATSDARTRTDTQYF
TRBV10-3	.	CAISDAGADNEQYF
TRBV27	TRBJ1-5	CASSLRQDSNQPQHF
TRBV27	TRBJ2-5	CASSFRAGGRETQYF
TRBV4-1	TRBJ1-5	CASSPLVGGGYSNQPQHF
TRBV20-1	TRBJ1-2	CSARDPGPSNLFPNYGYTF
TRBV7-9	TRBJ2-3	CASSLSAGSDTQYF
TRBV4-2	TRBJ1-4	CASSQVMSGGEKLFF
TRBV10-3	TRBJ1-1	CATRTENTEAFF
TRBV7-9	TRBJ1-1	CASSSMDGNTEAFF
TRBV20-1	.	CSLGLAGYEQYF